The T cell receptor beta chain under discussion was sequenced for a study of blood T cell repertoires in COVID-19. Study overall: Nucleic acid was either cDNA or gDNA, and it came from T cells, B-cell-depleted T cells, or PBMCs.

CDR3 length: 14 amino acids. Germline V gene lookup returns CDR1 LGHDT and CDR2 YNNKEL (reference sequence). With V trimmed by 10 bases and J by 5 bases, 14 bases remained unmatched. Per the original data handling: From reference gene primer amplification, estimates of nucleated cell counts were derived. Using immunoSEQ multiplex PCR, the repertoire was profiled, and TCRdb retains in-frame clones only, with some absent. V and J calls and clone size follow that table, whereas D and trimming were derived from the DNA. This table has approximately 60,000 clones, approximately 84% appearing once. The receptor's source is a man between 65 and 80 years old with active COVID-19. The chain uses TRBV3-1 (or the pseudogene TRBV3-2) and TRBJ2-7, with TRBD2 matching over 7 bases. Sequenced input: peripheral blood. CDR3 nucleotide sequence: TGTGCCACGACCCCCGGACTAGAGGTCGACGAGCAGTACTTC. Translated, it gives CATTPGLEVDEQYF.